The sequence of this T cell receptor (beta chain) was determined in a study of blood T cell repertoires in COVID-19. Turning to the study itself: COVID-19 samples, acute and convalescent, were from the United States, Italy and Spain. Nucleic acid was either cDNA or gDNA, and it came from T cells, B-cell-depleted T cells, or PBMCs.

Produced via immunoSEQ multiplex PCR; TCRdb's table is partial and in-frame only. The sample comprises 220,000 or so clones, 65% to 85% of which are singletons, and approximately 3.1% rests with the top ten. The age range of participants was about 18 to 100 years, with residence in 20 to 25 US areas. Assignments of participants to cohorts depended upon their own reported clinical history. This receptor was identified in a woman in her sixties or seventies who had recovered from COVID-19. Sequencing input: PBMCs or T cells enriched from blood (not recorded which).

This chain's CDR3 is CASSQDLASGSYNEQFF. CDR3 nucleotide sequence: TGTGCCAGCAGCCAAGATCTCGCTAGCGGGTCCTACAATGAGCAGTTCTTC. V is TRBV3-1 (or the pseudogene TRBV3-2) and J is TRBJ2-1, with 8 bases identical to TRBD2. Germline loops: CDR1 LGHDT, CDR2 YNNKEL (reference sequence). V lost 0 bases and J lost 1; bases outside the gene matches: 5. This CDR3 has 17 amino acids.